Listed below are T cell receptor beta chains from one sample, sequenced in a study of blood T cells in healthy people across ages. TCRdb independently ran MiXCR on the 5' RACE reads; one entry per CDR3 protein. The table has about 1.6 million distinct CDR3 sequences, about 35% seen once. Sequenced sample: blood. The receptors were gathered from a woman younger than 45 in good health. The CDR3 runs from the conserved cysteine through the conserved F or W. A D gene is named only where the DNA matches it firmly. Some rows have no size entry. The others give once, few or many, or a class for an expanded clone.

cdr3_nt cdr3_aa v_call clone_size d_call j_call
TGCAGTGCCATGCCGGGACTAGCGGGTTACGAGCAGTACTTC CSAMPGLAGYEQYF TRBV20-1 few TRBD2 TRBJ2-7
TGCGCCAGCAGCCAACGAGCGGACCTTTACAATGAGCAGTTCTTC CASSQRADLYNEQFF TRBV4-1 NA NA TRBJ2-1
TGTGCCAGCAGTTACTCAGGGGCGGGAGGGCAAGAGACCCAGTACTTC CASSYSGAGGQETQYF TRBV6-6 NA TRBD2 TRBJ2-5
TGTGCCAGCAGCCCACCCGCATGGACTAGCGGAACAGATGTGCAGTATTTT CASSPPAWTSGTDVQYF TRBV12-3/TRBV12-4 NA TRBD2 TRBJ2-3
TGTGCCTGGAGTCCGGACTTTTCCTACGAGCAGTACTTC CAWSPDFSYEQYF TRBV30 NA NA TRBJ2-7
TGTGCCAGCAGCCGTGGACCGGTTAATTCACCCCTCCACTTT CASSRGPVNSPLHF TRBV7-9 NA NA TRBJ1-6
TGCAGCGTCCCGTGGGGCGCCGTCTACAATGAGCAGTTCTTC CSVPWGAVYNEQFF TRBV29-1 many NA TRBJ2-1
TGCAGTGCCAAAGGGGACCCGGCTAAACTGTTTTTT CSAKGDPAKLFF TRBV20-1 few NA TRBJ1-4
TGTGCCAGCAGCCGCCCCCCACAAGAGACCCAGTACTTC CASSRPPQETQYF TRBV7-9 NA NA TRBJ2-5
TGTGCCAGCAGCTTAATCGTAGGGCTAGCGGGGAACAATGAGCAGTTCTTC CASSLIVGLAGNNEQFF TRBV7-2 many TRBD2 TRBJ2-1
TGTGCCAGCAGCCAAAGCCTGGCGGAACCCACAGATACGCAGTATTTT CASSQSLAEPTDTQYF TRBV3-1 few NA TRBJ2-3
TGTGCCAGCAGGGCCAGGCGTTGGGAGACCCAGTACTTC CASRARRWETQYF TRBV28 NA NA TRBJ2-5
TGTGCCAGCAGCGCCTATTTAAGCAGCAACGGCGCCTACACCTTC CASSAYLSSNGAYTF TRBV9 many NA TRBJ1-2
TGTGCCAGCACTTCGGACAGGACGAACACCGGGGAGCTGTTTTTT CASTSDRTNTGELFF TRBV6-1 NA TRBD1 TRBJ2-2
TGTGCCAGCTCACCAAGTACCCGGATGAATCAGCCCCAGCATTTT CASSPSTRMNQPQHF TRBV18 NA NA TRBJ1-5
TGTGCCATCAGTGTAGAACAGCTCCACGAGCAGTACTTC CAISVEQLHEQYF TRBV10-3 many NA TRBJ2-7
TGTGCCAGCAGCGTAGCTGTGACAGGGAGTGATGAGCAGTTCTTC CASSVAVTGSDEQFF TRBV9 NA TRBD1 TRBJ2-1
TGTGCCAGCAGCTCCACTAGCGGGCTCTCCTACAATGAGCAGTTCTTC CASSSTSGLSYNEQFF TRBV7-2 few TRBD2 TRBJ2-1
TGTGCCAGCACAGGGCCCCGGTCCGATACGCAGTATTTT CASTGPRSDTQYF TRBV9 NA NA TRBJ2-3
TGCGCCAGCAGCCAAGATATCACCACAGATACGCAGTATTTT CASSQDITTDTQYF TRBV4-1 many NA TRBJ2-3
TGTGCCAGCTCACCAAACGGGGCACAGGAGACCCAGTACTTC CASSPNGAQETQYF TRBV18 few NA TRBJ2-5
TGTGCCAGCAGCATCTCCGGGACGCGCACAGATACGCAGTATTTT CASSISGTRTDTQYF TRBV3-1 NA NA TRBJ2-3
TGTGCCAGCAGTTCCATACCGGCAGGGTTGGGATATGGCTACACCTTC CASSSIPAGLGYGYTF TRBV12-3/TRBV12-4 NA NA TRBJ1-2
TGTGCCAGCAGCCAGTATTCAGGGCTCGAGCAGTACTTC CASSQYSGLEQYF TRBV4-2 NA NA TRBJ2-7
TGTGCCAGCAGCCAAGAAGTCAGGGTGAACACTGAAGCTTTCTTT CASSQEVRVNTEAFF TRBV3-1 NA NA TRBJ1-1
TGTGCCATCAGTGCAACAGGTGGTAACTATGGCTACACCTTC CAISATGGNYGYTF TRBV10-3 NA NA TRBJ1-2
TGTGCCAGCAGCGGCGGGGTGGCGGGGGGCTCCTACAATGAGCAGTTCTTC CASSGGVAGGSYNEQFF TRBV2 few TRBD2 TRBJ2-1
TGTGCCAGCATGGACAGAAGCTCCTACGAGCAGTACTTC CASMDRSSYEQYF TRBV6-5 NA NA TRBJ2-7
TGTGCCAGCAGCCAAGGTGTGGGCATGCCGCGGTATTTT CASSQGVGMPRYF TRBV3-1 once NA TRBJ2-3
TGTGCCAGCAGTTACTCGTACGCAGATACGCAGTATTTT CASSYSYADTQYF TRBV6-5 few NA TRBJ2-3
TGTGCCATCAGTGAAGCAGGGACACTCACAGATACGCAGTATTTT CAISEAGTLTDTQYF TRBV10-3 few NA TRBJ2-3
TGTGCCAGCAGCCGGACAGGATCCATTCGCTACACCTTC CASSRTGSIRYTF TRBV5-5 few TRBD1 TRBJ1-2
TGTGCCAGCAGTTTTAAGGGAAGGGATCAGCCCCAGCATTTT CASSFKGRDQPQHF TRBV12-3/TRBV12-4 few NA TRBJ1-5
TGTGCCAGCAGCTTATCTAAGACAGGGATGGGTGAGCAGTTCTTC CASSLSKTGMGEQFF TRBV7-9 few TRBD1 TRBJ2-1
TGCAGTGCTAGGACTAGCGGGGATTTCTCCTACAATGAGCAGTTCTTC CSARTSGDFSYNEQFF TRBV20-1 NA TRBD2 TRBJ2-1
TGCGCCAGCATGCGACTAGCGGGTTTGGATCGCGATGAGCAGTTCTTC CASMRLAGLDRDEQFF TRBV10-2 NA TRBD2 TRBJ2-1
TGTGCCAGCAGCTTAAAGGGGCCAGATACGCAGTATTTT CASSLKGPDTQYF TRBV7-9 NA NA TRBJ2-3
TGTGCCTGGAGTAGAAGTAATTCACCCCTCCACTTT CAWSRSNSPLHF TRBV30 NA NA TRBJ1-6
TGTGCCATCAGGGCCCCGCTAGGGGCGTCTACCTCCTACGAGCAGTACTTC CAIRAPLGASTSYEQYF TRBV10-3 few NA TRBJ2-7
TGCGCCAGCAGCTTGGACGGGACTAGCGGGAGGGCCTTGTACTTC CASSLDGTSGRALYF TRBV5-1 NA TRBD2 TRBJ2-7
TGTGCCAGCAGTGAAGGGGGGGGAGGGGAGACCCAGTACTTC CASSEGGGGETQYF TRBV2 NA TRBD2 TRBJ2-5
TGTGCCAGCAGTCCCATGGGGTCACCAACTAACTATGGCTACACCTTC CASSPMGSPTNYGYTF TRBV28 NA NA TRBJ1-2
TGCAGCGTTGAGGGTCACCGGGACGGGGGATTCGAGCAGTACTTC CSVEGHRDGGFEQYF TRBV29-1 NA NA TRBJ2-7